This T cell receptor beta chain derives from a study of blood T cell repertoires in COVID-19. Study-level background: The origin of the acute and convalescent COVID-19 samples was the United States, Italy and Spain. Sample material is recorded as cDNA or gDNA derived from T cells, B-cell-depleted T cells, or PBMCs.

The CDR3 totals 13 residues. The V gene lost 8 bases and the J gene lost 1 base, with 11 bases spanning the gap. In the authors' methods: Estimated nucleated cell counts came from reference gene primer amplification. Measured with immunoSEQ multiplex PCR; TCRdb has only the in-frame clones, and not every one. V and J calls and clone size are those listed in that table; D and trimming were worked out from the DNA. Here the sample spans just over 95,000 clones, 80% to 85% being singletons. This TCR derives from a man aged 55 to 70 with acute or convalescent COVID-19. V usage is TRBV12-3 or TRBV12-4 and J usage is TRBJ1-1; D possibly corresponds to TRBD1 (5 bases). Sequenced material: peripheral blood. CDR3 bases: TGTGCCAGCTCGATCGACAGGAACACTGAAGCTTTCTTT. It is translated as CASSIDRNTEAFF.